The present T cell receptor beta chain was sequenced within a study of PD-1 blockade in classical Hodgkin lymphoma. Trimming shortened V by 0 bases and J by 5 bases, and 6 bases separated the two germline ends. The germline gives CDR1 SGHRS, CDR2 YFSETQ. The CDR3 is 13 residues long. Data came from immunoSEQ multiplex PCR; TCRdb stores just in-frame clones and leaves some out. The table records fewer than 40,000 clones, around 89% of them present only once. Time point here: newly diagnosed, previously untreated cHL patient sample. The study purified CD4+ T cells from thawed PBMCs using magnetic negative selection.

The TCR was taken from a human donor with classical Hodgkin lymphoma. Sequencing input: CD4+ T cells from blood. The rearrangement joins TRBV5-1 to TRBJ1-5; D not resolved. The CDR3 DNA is TGCGCCAGCAGCTTGGGTGGGCATCAGCCCCAGCATTTT. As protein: CASSLGGHQPQHF.